A single T cell receptor (beta chain) is shown here with its context. It has no known antigen specificity. No per-base quality is available; no much larger clone lies one base away. This sample stems from a study of patients and donors after allogeneic stem cell transplantation (dated by TCRdb to the early 2020s). Receptor amplification or capture employed RT-PCR. Sequencing used a NextSeq 550. The public reads were reanalyzed by TCRdb: fastp trimming at Q25, MiXCR alignment, in-frame beta chains only. Entries are consolidated by CDR3 protein sequence, retaining the most common genes and DNA. In this sample the table shows 150,000 to 250,000 distinct CDR3 sequences, 41% of which occur a single time. In total, the top ten clones hold 30% to 35% of the sample. CDR1 and CDR2, looked up from the germline V gene (reference sequence), are DFQATT and SNEGSKA. Relative to germline, V is 3 bases shorter and J is 1 base shorter, with 12 bases between their ends. The CDR3 measures 14 amino acids from cysteine to phenylalanine. Only the CDR3 portion is preserved as DNA: 42 bases, with reading frame beginning at the first base.

The V gene is TRBV20-1 and the J gene is TRBJ1-2; matching of 5 bases hints at TRBD1 as the D gene. This clonotype originated in a human donor who was either an allogeneic HSCT recipient or a stem cell or donor lymphocyte infusion donor (not recorded which). It is not recorded whose cells these are; they may come from a transplant donor. Sequenced sample: blood, either unsorted or a sorted T cell fraction (not recorded which). CDR3 loop: CSARPGHYNYGYTF. The DNA is TGCAGTGCTAGGCCCGGACATTATAACTATGGCTACACCTTC.